The rows below give T cell receptor beta chains drawn from one sample of a study of blood T cell repertoires in COVID-19. The protocol was immunoSEQ multiplex PCR, while the TCRdb copy is restricted to in-frame clones and leaves out a portion. The repertoire holds more than 300,000 clones, with 80% to 90% as singletons. The source material was PBMCs or T cells enriched from blood (not recorded which). The receptors come from a woman under 30 who had recovered from COVID-19. Each CDR3 is given with its conserved first and last residue. The D gene is left open where the match is weak. Size values are once, few and many counts, or a class for expanded clones, and some rows have none.

TGTGCCAGCAGCCCAGGGGGGCGCCGGGAAGAAAAACTGTTTTTT | CASSPGGRREEKLFF | TRBJ1-4 | TRBV11-2 | TRBD1 | NA
TGTGCCAGCAGTTCCGGGACTACCCCCTACGAGCAGTACTTC | CASSSGTTPYEQYF | TRBJ2-7 | TRBV27 | TRBD2 | NA
TGTGCCAGCAGTTACGTTTGTGGCAGCGAGGGTTGTGAAGCTTTCTTT | CASSYVCGSEGCEAFF | TRBJ1-1 | TRBV6-5 | NA | NA
TGTGCCAGCAGCTTAGGCGGTAGCGGGGGTTTGTTCTTC | CASSLGGSGGLFF | TRBJ2-1 | TRBV13 | TRBD2 | once
TGTGCCAGCAGTAAGACAGTGGACACTGAAGCTTTCTTT | CASSKTVDTEAFF | TRBJ1-1 | TRBV6-5 | NA | NA
TGTGCCAGCAGTGAGACGGGGGGCTCTGGCAATCAGCCCCAGCATTTT | CASSETGGSGNQPQHF | TRBJ1-5 | TRBV6-1 | NA | NA
TGTGCCAGCAGTTATTTGGGCAGTCGCTACGAGCAGTACTTC | CASSYLGSRYEQYF | TRBJ2-7 | TRBV6-6 | NA | NA
TGTGCCAGCAGCGCACTAGCGGGAGCCCCCACCTACAATGAGCAGTTCTTC | CASSALAGAPTYNEQFF | TRBJ2-1 | TRBV7-9 | TRBD2 | NA
TGTGCCACCAGCAGACCTAATACAGGGATGGCTGAAGCTTTCTTT | CATSRPNTGMAEAFF | TRBJ1-1 | TRBV15 | NA | NA
TGTGCCAGCAGCTTGCCGGCCGGGACAGGGGACTATGGCTACACCTTC | CASSLPAGTGDYGYTF | TRBJ1-2 | TRBV7-2 | TRBD1 | few
TGCGCCAGCAGTGTTGGGGCATATGAAAAACTGTTTTTT | CASSVGAYEKLFF | TRBJ1-4 | TRBV10-2 | NA | NA
TGTGCCAGCAGTGCTCGCAGGGTGACCGGGGAGCTGTTTTTT | CASSARRVTGELFF | TRBJ2-2 | TRBV2 | NA | NA
TGTGCCAGCAGCTTCGACAGGGGCGCCTACACTGAAGCTTTCTTT | CASSFDRGAYTEAFF | TRBJ1-1 | TRBV5-4 | TRBD1 | NA
TGTGCCAGCAGTAGTCCGGGACAGGGAATCTATGGCTACACCTTC | CASSSPGQGIYGYTF | TRBJ1-2 | TRBV2 | TRBD1 | NA
TGTGCCAGCAGCGTAGATGTGGGAGTCTACGAGCAGTACTTC | CASSVDVGVYEQYF | TRBJ2-7 | TRBV9 | NA | NA
TGTGCCAGCAGTGTGTCGGGGAGTGAGGGCGGCTACACCTTC | CASSVSGSEGGYTF | TRBJ1-2 | TRBV2 | NA | NA
TGTGCCAGCAGTTACTCGAGTCGAGCGGGGTACAATGAGCAGTTCTTC | CASSYSSRAGYNEQFF | TRBJ2-1 | TRBV6-2/TRBV6-3 | TRBD2 | NA
TGTGCCTGGAGCAACCGGGGGAATTACTTTGAAGCTTTCTTT | CAWSNRGNYFEAFF | TRBJ1-1 | TRBV30 | NA | NA
TGCAGCGTTGTTGGGGCCGCAGATACGCAGTATTTT | CSVVGAADTQYF | TRBJ2-3 | TRBV29-1 | NA | NA
TGTGCCAGCAGCTTAGTCGGGGGGGGACAGCAAGAGACCCAGTACTTC | CASSLVGGGQQETQYF | TRBJ2-5 | TRBV7-7 | NA | NA
TGTGCCAGCAGCTCTTACTCGGGTCCCGGGTATGGCTACACCTTC | CASSSYSGPGYGYTF | TRBJ1-2 | TRBV7-9 | NA | once
TGTGCCAGCAGCCCCCGACTGAATAATCAGCCCCAGCATTTT | CASSPRLNNQPQHF | TRBJ1-5 | TRBV3-1/TRBV3-2 | NA | NA
TGTGCCAGCAGCTTGGTAGGGGGTCAGCCCCAGCATTTT | CASSLVGGQPQHF | TRBJ1-5 | TRBV5-6 | NA | once
TGCGCCAGCAGCTTACCGGGACAGGGATTAAATGAGCAGTTCTTC | CASSLPGQGLNEQFF | TRBJ2-1 | TRBV5-1 | TRBD1 | NA
TGCGCCAGCAGTGAAGATTGGAGAAAACTGTTTTTT | CASSEDWRKLFF | TRBJ1-4 | TRBV10-1 | NA | NA
TGCAGCGTAGCCGGACAGGGGCCGGATCAGCCCCAGCATTTT | CSVAGQGPDQPQHF | TRBJ1-5 | TRBV29-1 | TRBD1 | NA
TGTGCCAGCAGATCACAGGGAAACACCATATATTTT | CASRSQGNTIYF | TRBJ1-3 | TRBV6-5 | NA | NA
TGTGCCAGCAGCGTAGACCCCGGCGGGGTCCCAGAGACCCAGTACTTC | CASSVDPGGVPETQYF | TRBJ2-5 | TRBV9 | NA | NA
TGTGCCAGCAGCCCCTTTACAGGGGGTGGAAACACCATATATTTT | CASSPFTGGGNTIYF | TRBJ1-3 | TRBV3-1/TRBV3-2 | TRBD1 | NA
TGTGCCAGCATCGCCCCCGCCGGGACTAGGAGAAATGAGCAGTTCTTC | CASIAPAGTRRNEQFF | TRBJ2-1 | TRBV7-9 | TRBD2 | NA
TGCGCCAGCAGCCTTTTAGGAGGCTCTGGAAACACCATATATTTT | CASSLLGGSGNTIYF | TRBJ1-3 | TRBV4-1 | NA | once